The rows below give T cell receptor beta chains drawn from one sample of a study of identifying expanded T cells in peripheral blood. Here immunoSEQ multiplex PCR was the method, and the copy in TCRdb shows in-frame clones only, minus some. This sample has 50,000 to 75,000 clones, with around 87% found just once. What was sequenced was blood. Receptors were obtained from a person between 18 and 75 years old in good health. Both conserved end residues are part of each CDR3. Fields, in order: J gene, D gene, clone size, V gene, CDR3 DNA, CDR3 protein. D genes are given only for firm matches. The size entry is marked missing in some rows and otherwise reads once, few, many or a size class.

J gene: TRBJ1-2
D gene: TRBD1
clone size: .
V gene: TRBV15
CDR3 DNA: TGTGCCACCAGCAGCGCCGGACAGGGAAATGGCTACACCTTC
CDR3 protein: CATSSAGQGNGYTF

J gene: TRBJ2-5
D gene: TRBD1
clone size: .
V gene: TRBV18
CDR3 DNA: TGTGCCAGCTCACGGGACAGCGAAGAGACCCAGTACTTC
CDR3 protein: CASSRDSEETQYF

J gene: TRBJ1-4
D gene: .
clone size: .
V gene: TRBV5-1
CDR3 DNA: TGCGCCAGCAGCTTGGCCGGGGGAGAAAAACTGTTTTTT
CDR3 protein: CASSLAGGEKLFF

J gene: TRBJ2-1
D gene: TRBD2
clone size: .
V gene: TRBV28
CDR3 DNA: TGTGCCAGCAGCCCCGCCGGGGGGGCCCGTAGATACAATGAGCAGTTCTTC
CDR3 protein: CASSPAGGARRYNEQFF

J gene: TRBJ2-2
D gene: TRBD2
clone size: few
V gene: TRBV15
CDR3 DNA: TGTGCCACCAGCAGAGATCAGCGGGAGGACCTGGGCACCGGGGAGCTGTTTTTT
CDR3 protein: CATSRDQREDLGTGELFF

J gene: TRBJ1-6
D gene: .
clone size: few
V gene: TRBV11-2
CDR3 DNA: TGTGCCAGCAGCTTACGGGTAGAGAATTCACCCCTCCACTTT
CDR3 protein: CASSLRVENSPLHF

J gene: TRBJ2-2
D gene: .
clone size: .
V gene: TRBV7-2
CDR3 DNA: TGTGCCAGCAGAGAAGGGACTTTAACCGGGGAGCTGTTTTTT
CDR3 protein: CASREGTLTGELFF

J gene: TRBJ2-3
D gene: .
clone size: .
V gene: TRBV7-6
CDR3 DNA: TGTGCCAGCAGCTTAGGATCCGGGGTTGGGAGCACAGATACGCAGTATTTT
CDR3 protein: CASSLGSGVGSTDTQYF

J gene: TRBJ1-1
D gene: .
clone size: .
V gene: TRBV29-1
CDR3 DNA: TGCAGCGTTGGAGTCATGAACACTGAAGCTTTCTTT
CDR3 protein: CSVGVMNTEAFF

J gene: TRBJ2-3
D gene: TRBD1
clone size: .
V gene: TRBV10-3
CDR3 DNA: TGTGCCATCAGTGTGGGCCAGGGGGCAGGCGATACGCAGTATTTT
CDR3 protein: CAISVGQGAGDTQYF

J gene: TRBJ2-7
D gene: .
clone size: .
V gene: TRBV6-1
CDR3 DNA: TGTGCCAGCAGTGATGAGCGGTACTTC
CDR3 protein: CASSDERYF

J gene: TRBJ2-1
D gene: TRBD2
clone size: .
V gene: TRBV30
CDR3 DNA: TGTGCCTGGAGTGACCTAGCGGGGGGGGCTGGCAATGAGCAGTTCTTC
CDR3 protein: CAWSDLAGGAGNEQFF

J gene: TRBJ1-1
D gene: .
clone size: once
V gene: TRBV19
CDR3 DNA: TGTGCCAGTAGTATAGAAACCGGATCGACTGAAGCTTTCTTT
CDR3 protein: CASSIETGSTEAFF

J gene: TRBJ1-2
D gene: TRBD1
clone size: .
V gene: TRBV2
CDR3 DNA: TGTGCCAGCAGTGAAGTGGGACAGGGAAACTATGGCTACACCTTC
CDR3 protein: CASSEVGQGNYGYTF

J gene: TRBJ2-7
D gene: TRBD1
clone size: .
V gene: TRBV18
CDR3 DNA: TGTGCCAGCTCACCACCGTGGGACAGAGAATACGAGCAGTACTTC
CDR3 protein: CASSPPWDREYEQYF

J gene: TRBJ1-2
D gene: .
clone size: .
V gene: TRBV29-1
CDR3 DNA: TGCAGCGTTGAACAGCAGGGAGGTAATGGCTACACCTTC
CDR3 protein: CSVEQQGGNGYTF

J gene: TRBJ1-4
D gene: .
clone size: .
V gene: TRBV4-1
CDR3 DNA: TGCGCCAGCAGCCAAGTGGCGCGTCCTGAAAAACTGTTTTTT
CDR3 protein: CASSQVARPEKLFF

J gene: TRBJ2-5
D gene: TRBD1
clone size: .
V gene: TRBV4-1
CDR3 DNA: TGCGCCAGCAGCCAGACAGGGGGCTTCACAGAGACCCAGTACTTC
CDR3 protein: CASSQTGGFTETQYF

J gene: TRBJ2-5
D gene: TRBD2
clone size: .
V gene: TRBV11-2
CDR3 DNA: TGTGCCAGCAGCCCCCTGGGAGGGTACCAAGAGACCCAGTACTTC
CDR3 protein: CASSPLGGYQETQYF

J gene: TRBJ1-1
D gene: .
clone size: .
V gene: TRBV5-6
CDR3 DNA: TGTGCCAGCAGTCCAACAGGGAGGTGGACTGAAGCTTTCTTT
CDR3 protein: CASSPTGRWTEAFF

J gene: TRBJ2-5
D gene: TRBD2
clone size: .
V gene: TRBV4-3
CDR3 DNA: TGCGCCAGCAGCCCGGGACTAGGGGGGGAGACCCAGTACTTC
CDR3 protein: CASSPGLGGETQYF

J gene: TRBJ1-5
D gene: .
clone size: .
V gene: TRBV27
CDR3 DNA: TGTGCCAGCAGTTTGGGAGGGGCAGGTCAGCCCCAGCATTTT
CDR3 protein: CASSLGGAGQPQHF

J gene: TRBJ2-2
D gene: .
clone size: .
V gene: TRBV4-2
CDR3 DNA: TGTGCCAGCAGCCCCCCATCAGAAACCGGGGAGCTGTTTTTT
CDR3 protein: CASSPPSETGELFF

J gene: TRBJ2-7
D gene: TRBD1
clone size: .
V gene: TRBV28
CDR3 DNA: TGTGCCAGCAACCGACAGGGGTCGATCTCCTACGAGCAGTACTTC
CDR3 protein: CASNRQGSISYEQYF

J gene: TRBJ1-1
D gene: TRBD1
clone size: .
V gene: TRBV5-4
CDR3 DNA: TGTGCCAGCAGCTTGGGACTCCCTACAGGGGGACACTCTGAAGCTTTCTTT
CDR3 protein: CASSLGLPTGGHSEAFF

J gene: TRBJ1-3
D gene: .
clone size: once
V gene: TRBV15
CDR3 DNA: TGTGCCACCAGCAGAGTGGGTGGCACCATATATTTT
CDR3 protein: CATSRVGGTIYF

J gene: TRBJ2-1
D gene: TRBD2
clone size: .
V gene: TRBV5-1
CDR3 DNA: TGCGCCAGCAGCTCCGGGACTAGGGATGAGCAGTTCTTC
CDR3 protein: CASSSGTRDEQFF

J gene: TRBJ2-7
D gene: TRBD1
clone size: .
V gene: TRBV28
CDR3 DNA: TGTGCCAGCAGTCACGGGACAGGGAACGAGCAGTACTTC
CDR3 protein: CASSHGTGNEQYF

J gene: TRBJ2-1
D gene: .
clone size: .
V gene: TRBV27
CDR3 DNA: TGTGCCAGCACGACTGCGTCCTACAATGAGCAGTTCTTC
CDR3 protein: CASTTASYNEQFF

J gene: TRBJ2-3
D gene: .
clone size: .
V gene: TRBV5-1
CDR3 DNA: TGCGCCAGCAGCCCGGGCTGGGATACGCAGTATTTT
CDR3 protein: CASSPGWDTQYF

J gene: TRBJ2-1
D gene: TRBD1
clone size: .
V gene: TRBV7-9
CDR3 DNA: TGTGCCAGCAGCCCCGGACAGGGAGTCCAGTTCTTC
CDR3 protein: CASSPGQGVQFF

J gene: TRBJ2-3
D gene: .
clone size: .
V gene: TRBV4-1
CDR3 DNA: TGCGCCAGCAGCCAACCCCCAGTCGAGGATACGCAGTATTTT
CDR3 protein: CASSQPPVEDTQYF

J gene: TRBJ2-1
D gene: TRBD2
clone size: .
V gene: TRBV5-4
CDR3 DNA: TGTGCCAGCAGCTTGGAAAGCGGGGGGGCCAATGAGCAGTTCTTC
CDR3 protein: CASSLESGGANEQFF

J gene: TRBJ1-6
D gene: .
clone size: .
V gene: TRBV5-6
CDR3 DNA: TGTGCCAGCAGGACCCGGGACGGAAATTCACCCCTCCACTTT
CDR3 protein: CASRTRDGNSPLHF

J gene: TRBJ1-3
D gene: .
clone size: .
V gene: TRBV10-3
CDR3 DNA: TGTGCCATCAGTGAGTATCCCAGCTCTGGAAACACCATATATTTT
CDR3 protein: CAISEYPSSGNTIYF

J gene: TRBJ1-5
D gene: TRBD1
clone size: .
V gene: TRBV7-9
CDR3 DNA: TGTGCCAGCAGCCAAGGGACAGGGGCCAACAATCAGCCCCAGCATTTT
CDR3 protein: CASSQGTGANNQPQHF

J gene: TRBJ1-6
D gene: TRBD1
clone size: few
V gene: TRBV7-2
CDR3 DNA: TGTGCCAGCAGCTTAGGACCAGGGGGCGCTTCACCCCTCCACTTT
CDR3 protein: CASSLGPGGASPLHF

J gene: TRBJ2-1
D gene: TRBD1
clone size: .
V gene: TRBV6-4
CDR3 DNA: TGTGCCAGCAGCAAACAGGGGGACTCCTACAATGAGCAGTTCTTC
CDR3 protein: CASSKQGDSYNEQFF

J gene: TRBJ2-2
D gene: TRBD2
clone size: .
V gene: TRBV9
CDR3 DNA: TGTGCCAGCAGCGTAGGTAGCGGGAGGGCCAACACCGGGGAGCTGTTTTTT
CDR3 protein: CASSVGSGRANTGELFF

J gene: TRBJ2-4
D gene: .
clone size: .
V gene: TRBV27
CDR3 DNA: TGTGCCACCCGGGGGGCCAAAAACATTCAGTACTTC
CDR3 protein: CATRGAKNIQYF

J gene: TRBJ1-2
D gene: TRBD1
clone size: .
V gene: TRBV5-1
CDR3 DNA: TGCGCCAGCAGCTCTGGGACAGGCGTTAACTATGGCTACACCTTC
CDR3 protein: CASSSGTGVNYGYTF

J gene: TRBJ1-4
D gene: .
clone size: .
V gene: TRBV6-6
CDR3 DNA: TGTGCCAGCAGTCCCGGGGGTACGGCTAAACTGTTTTTT
CDR3 protein: CASSPGGTAKLFF

J gene: TRBJ1-5
D gene: TRBD1
clone size: .
V gene: TRBV27
CDR3 DNA: TGTGCCAGCAGCCTAACCGGGACAGGGAAAAACAATCAGCCCCAGCATTTT
CDR3 protein: CASSLTGTGKNNQPQHF

J gene: TRBJ2-2
D gene: TRBD2
clone size: .
V gene: TRBV6-5
CDR3 DNA: TGTGCCAGCCGCCCTGGGGGGGATTTCGCCGGGGAGCTGTTTTTT
CDR3 protein: CASRPGGDFAGELFF

J gene: TRBJ2-7
D gene: TRBD2
clone size: .
V gene: TRBV5-4
CDR3 DNA: TGTGCCAGCAGCTTGGGTGGCGGGAGAAGCTCCTACGAGCAGTACTTC
CDR3 protein: CASSLGGGRSSYEQYF

J gene: TRBJ2-5
D gene: .
clone size: .
V gene: TRBV5-4
CDR3 DNA: TGTGCCAGCAGCGCCCCCGGGGATGGGGAGACCCAGTACTTC
CDR3 protein: CASSAPGDGETQYF

J gene: TRBJ2-3
D gene: .
clone size: .
V gene: TRBV9
CDR3 DNA: TGTGCCAGCAGCGACACCGACAGAAGCACAGATACGCAGTATTTT
CDR3 protein: CASSDTDRSTDTQYF

J gene: TRBJ2-3
D gene: .
clone size: once
V gene: TRBV11-2
CDR3 DNA: TGTGCCAGCAGCTTAGCGACGCCCCAGAGCACAGATACGCAGTATTTT
CDR3 protein: CASSLATPQSTDTQYF

J gene: TRBJ2-1
D gene: TRBD2
clone size: .
V gene: TRBV9
CDR3 DNA: TGTGCCAGCAGTGTGGGACTAGCCCAACACAATGAGCAGTTCTTC
CDR3 protein: CASSVGLAQHNEQFF

J gene: TRBJ1-5
D gene: .
clone size: .
V gene: TRBV5-1
CDR3 DNA: TGCGCCAGCAGCTTGGGAGGGGATCAGCCCCAGCATTTT
CDR3 protein: CASSLGGDQPQHF

J gene: TRBJ2-3
D gene: .
clone size: .
V gene: TRBV5-1
CDR3 DNA: TGCGCCAGCAGCTTGGCCCGGGCGCTAGGTGTCACAGATACGCAGTATTTT
CDR3 protein: CASSLARALGVTDTQYF